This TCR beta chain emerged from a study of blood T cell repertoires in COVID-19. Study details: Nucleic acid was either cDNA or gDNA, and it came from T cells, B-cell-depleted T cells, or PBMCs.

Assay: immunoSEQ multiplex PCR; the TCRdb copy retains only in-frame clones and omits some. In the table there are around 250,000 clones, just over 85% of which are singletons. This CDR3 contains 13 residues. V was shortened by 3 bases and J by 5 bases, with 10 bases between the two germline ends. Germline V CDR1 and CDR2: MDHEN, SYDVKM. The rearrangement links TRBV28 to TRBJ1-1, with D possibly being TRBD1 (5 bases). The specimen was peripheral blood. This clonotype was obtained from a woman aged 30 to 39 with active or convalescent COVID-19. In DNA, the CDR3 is TGTGCCAGCAGTTTCCTTGGGGGGACTGAAGCTTTCTTT. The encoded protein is CASSFLGGTEAFF.